This TCR beta chain derives from a study of early T cells in non-severe SARS-CoV-2 infection. Germline-derived CDR1 and CDR2 are DFQATT and SNEGSKA (reference sequence). With 1 base removed from V and 7 bases from J, the gap between germline ends came to 7 bases. The CDR3 length is 11 residues. Individual cDNA molecules received unique molecular identifiers during library preparation. TCRdb used MiXCR to reprocess the 5' RACE reads, holding one entry per CDR3 protein. The sample includes tens of thousands of distinct CDR3 sequences, 9.5% to 14% of them seen just once. Overall study results and limits: Missing private and CD4 specificities, VDJdb matching favored anti-spike CD8 responses.

A note on this clonotype: What it recognizes is unknown.

This chain joins TRBV20-1 and TRBJ2-5; D perhaps matches TRBD1 (6 bases). This TCR derives from an adult who was a healthcare worker with PCR-confirmed SARS-CoV-2 infection or an uninfected control (not recorded which). Sample: whole blood. The CDR3 DNA reads TGCAGTGCTAGAGTCAGGGGGACCCAGTACTTC. Residues: CSARVRGTQYF.